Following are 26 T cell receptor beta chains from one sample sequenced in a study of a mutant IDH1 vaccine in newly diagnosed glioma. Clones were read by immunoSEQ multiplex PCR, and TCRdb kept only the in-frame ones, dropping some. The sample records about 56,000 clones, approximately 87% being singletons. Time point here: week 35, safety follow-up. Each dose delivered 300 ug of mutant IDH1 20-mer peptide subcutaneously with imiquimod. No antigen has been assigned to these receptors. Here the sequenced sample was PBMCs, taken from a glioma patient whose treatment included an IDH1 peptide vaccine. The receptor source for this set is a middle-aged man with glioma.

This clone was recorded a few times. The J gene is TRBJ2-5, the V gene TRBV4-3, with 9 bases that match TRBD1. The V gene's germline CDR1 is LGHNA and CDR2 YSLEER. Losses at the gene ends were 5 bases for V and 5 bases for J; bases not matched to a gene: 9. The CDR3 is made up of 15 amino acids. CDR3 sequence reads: CASSDRTGGAETQYF. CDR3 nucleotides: TGCGCCAGCAGCGATCGCACAGGGGGCGCGGAGACCCAGTACTTC.

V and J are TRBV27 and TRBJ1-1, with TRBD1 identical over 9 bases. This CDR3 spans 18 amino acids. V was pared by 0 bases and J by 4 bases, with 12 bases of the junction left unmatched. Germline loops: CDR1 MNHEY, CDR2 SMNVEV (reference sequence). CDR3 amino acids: CASSLSGTGMGIGTEAFF. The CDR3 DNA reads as TGTGCCAGCAGTTTATCCGGGACAGGGATGGGGATTGGCACTGAAGCTTTCTTT.

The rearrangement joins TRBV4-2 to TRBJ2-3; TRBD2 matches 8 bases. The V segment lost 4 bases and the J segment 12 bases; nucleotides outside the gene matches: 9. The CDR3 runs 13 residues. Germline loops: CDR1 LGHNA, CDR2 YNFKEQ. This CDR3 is CASSLLGLEEQYF. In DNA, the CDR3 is TGTGCCAGCAGCCTCCTGGGACTAGAGGAACAGTATTTT.

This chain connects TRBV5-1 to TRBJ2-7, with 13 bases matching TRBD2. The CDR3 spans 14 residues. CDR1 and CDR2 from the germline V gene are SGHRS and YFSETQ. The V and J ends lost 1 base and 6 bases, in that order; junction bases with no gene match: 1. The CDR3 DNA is TGCGCCAGCAGCTTGACTAGCGGGAGGGGCGAGCAGTACTTC. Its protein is CASSLTSGRGEQYF.

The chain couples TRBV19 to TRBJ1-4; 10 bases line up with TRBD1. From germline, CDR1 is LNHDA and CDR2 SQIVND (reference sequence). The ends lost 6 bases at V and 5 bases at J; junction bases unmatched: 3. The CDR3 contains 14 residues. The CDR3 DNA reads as TGTGCCAGTAGGACAGGGGGCGTAAATGAAAAACTGTTTTTT. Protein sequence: CASRTGGVNEKLFF. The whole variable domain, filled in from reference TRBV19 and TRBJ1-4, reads DGGITQSPKYLFRKEGQNVTLSCEQNLNHDAMYWYRQDPGQGLRLIYYSQIVNDFQKGDIAEGYSVSREKKESFPLTVTSAQKNPTAFYLCASRTGGVNEKLFFGSGTQLSVL.

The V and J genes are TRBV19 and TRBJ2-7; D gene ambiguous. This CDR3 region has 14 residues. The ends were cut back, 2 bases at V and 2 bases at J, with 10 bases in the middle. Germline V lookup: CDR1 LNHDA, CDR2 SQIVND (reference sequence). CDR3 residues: CASSIWERPYEQYF. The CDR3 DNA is TGTGCCAGTAGTATATGGGAACGGCCCTACGAGCAGTACTTC.

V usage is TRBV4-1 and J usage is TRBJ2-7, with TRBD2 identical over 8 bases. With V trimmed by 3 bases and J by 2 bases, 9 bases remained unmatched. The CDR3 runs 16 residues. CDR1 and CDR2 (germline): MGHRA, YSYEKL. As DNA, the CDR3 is TGCGCCAGCAGCCAGGTGACTAGCGTCTCCACCTACGAGCAGTACTTC. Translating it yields CASSQVTSVSTYEQYF.

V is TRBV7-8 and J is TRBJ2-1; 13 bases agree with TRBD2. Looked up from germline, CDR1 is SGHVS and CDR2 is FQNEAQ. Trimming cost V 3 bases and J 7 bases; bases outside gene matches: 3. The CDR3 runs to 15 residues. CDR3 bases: TGTGCCAGCAGCTTTGGACTAGCGGGAGTGAATGAGCAGTTCTTC. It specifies CASSFGLAGVNEQFF.

Here the CDR3 reads CATAPDSHCEKLFF. The CDR3 DNA follows: TGTGCCACGGCCCCCGACAGTCATTGTGAAAAACTGTTTTTT. This rearrangement joins TRBV6-5 to TRBJ1-4, with a weak D call TRBD1 (5 bases). This CDR3 comprises 14 residues. The V and J ends lost 10 bases and 7 bases respectively, with 19 bases between them. Germline V gene data show CDR1 as MNHEY and CDR2 as SVGAGI.

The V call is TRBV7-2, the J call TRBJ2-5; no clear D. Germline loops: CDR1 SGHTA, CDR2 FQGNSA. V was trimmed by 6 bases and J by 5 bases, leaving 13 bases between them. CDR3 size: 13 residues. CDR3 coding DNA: TGTGCCAGCAGTCATGATGATAGGGAGACCCAGTACTTC. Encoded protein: CASSHDDRETQYF.

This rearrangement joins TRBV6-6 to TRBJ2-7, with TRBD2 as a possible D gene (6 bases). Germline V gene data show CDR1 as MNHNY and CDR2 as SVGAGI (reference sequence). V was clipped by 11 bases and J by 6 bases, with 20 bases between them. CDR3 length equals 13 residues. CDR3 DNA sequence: TGTGCCGTCTATAGCGGACTTGCTGGCGAGCAGTACTTC. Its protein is CAVYSGLAGEQYF.

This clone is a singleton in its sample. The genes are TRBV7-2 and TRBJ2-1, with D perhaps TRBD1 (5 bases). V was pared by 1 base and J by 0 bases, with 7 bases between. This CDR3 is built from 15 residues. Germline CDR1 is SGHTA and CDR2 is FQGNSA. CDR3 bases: TGTGCCAGCAGCTTAGAAGGGGTCTCCTACAATGAGCAGTTCTTC. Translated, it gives CASSLEGVSYNEQFF.

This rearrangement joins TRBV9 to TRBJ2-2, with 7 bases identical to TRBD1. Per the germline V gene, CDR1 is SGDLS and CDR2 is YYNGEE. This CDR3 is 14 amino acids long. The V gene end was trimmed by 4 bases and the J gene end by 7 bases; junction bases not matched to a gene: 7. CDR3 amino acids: CASSTQTGLGELFF. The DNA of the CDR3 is TGTGCCAGCAGCACACAGACAGGGCTCGGGGAGCTGTTTTTT.

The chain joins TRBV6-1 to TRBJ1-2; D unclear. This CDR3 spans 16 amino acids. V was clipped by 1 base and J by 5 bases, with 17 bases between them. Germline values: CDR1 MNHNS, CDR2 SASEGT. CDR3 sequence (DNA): TGTGCCAGCAGTGAAGTGGGCAACCTCGTTGGATATGGCTACACCTTC. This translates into CASSEVGNLVGYGYTF.

This CDR3 is CASSQVPWRLNTEAFF. DNA of the CDR3: TGCGCCAGCAGCCAAGTCCCGTGGCGACTTAACACTGAAGCTTTCTTT. V and J are TRBV4-1 and TRBJ1-1; D is unresolved. This CDR3 is built from 16 residues. The V gene lost 1 base and the J gene lost 2 bases, with 14 bases spanning the gap. Germline V gene lookup returns CDR1 MGHRA and CDR2 YSYEKL.

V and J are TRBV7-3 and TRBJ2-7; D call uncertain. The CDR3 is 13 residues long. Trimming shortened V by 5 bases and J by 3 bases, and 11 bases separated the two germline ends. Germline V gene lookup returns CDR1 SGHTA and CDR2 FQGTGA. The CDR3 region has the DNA TGTGCCAGCAGCCCGGGCCCCGGCTACGAGCAGTACTTC. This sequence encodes CASSPGPGYEQYF.

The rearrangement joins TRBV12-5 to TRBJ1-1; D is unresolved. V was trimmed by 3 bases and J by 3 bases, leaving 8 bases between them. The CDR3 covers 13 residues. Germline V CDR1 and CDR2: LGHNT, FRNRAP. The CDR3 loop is CASGFWGDTEAFF. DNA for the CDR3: TGTGCTAGTGGTTTTTGGGGAGACACTGAAGCTTTCTTT.

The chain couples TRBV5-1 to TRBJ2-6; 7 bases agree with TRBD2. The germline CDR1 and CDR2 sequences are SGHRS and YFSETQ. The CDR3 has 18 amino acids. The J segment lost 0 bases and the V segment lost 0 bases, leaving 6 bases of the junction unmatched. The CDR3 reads CASSLAPGGSSGANVLTF. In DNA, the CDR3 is TGCGCCAGCAGCTTGGCCCCGGGGGGAAGCTCTGGGGCCAACGTCCTGACTTTC.

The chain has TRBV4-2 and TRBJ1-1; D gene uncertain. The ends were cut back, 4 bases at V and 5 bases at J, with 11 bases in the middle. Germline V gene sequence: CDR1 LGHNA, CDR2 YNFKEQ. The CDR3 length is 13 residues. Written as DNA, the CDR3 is TGTGCCAGCAGCCCGAGGGTAGGAACTGAAGCTTTCTTT. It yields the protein CASSPRVGTEAFF.

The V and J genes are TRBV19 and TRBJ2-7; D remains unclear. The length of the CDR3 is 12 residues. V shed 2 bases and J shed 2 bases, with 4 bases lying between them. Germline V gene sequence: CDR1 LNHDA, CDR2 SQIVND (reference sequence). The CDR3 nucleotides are TGTGCCAGTAGTATAAGACCCTACGAGCAGTACTTC. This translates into CASSIRPYEQYF. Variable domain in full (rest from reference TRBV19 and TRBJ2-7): DGGITQSPKYLFRKEGQNVTLSCEQNLNHDAMYWYRQDPGQGLRLIYYSQIVNDFQKGDIAEGYSVSREKKESFPLTVTSAQKNPTAFYLCASSIRPYEQYFGPGTRLTVT.

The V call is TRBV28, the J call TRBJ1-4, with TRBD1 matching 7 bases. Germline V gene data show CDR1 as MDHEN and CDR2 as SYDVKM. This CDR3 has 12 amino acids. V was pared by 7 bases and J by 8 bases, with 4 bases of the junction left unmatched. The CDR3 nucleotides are TGTGCCAGCACCCAGACAGGGGAAAAACTGTTTTTT. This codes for CASTQTGEKLFF.

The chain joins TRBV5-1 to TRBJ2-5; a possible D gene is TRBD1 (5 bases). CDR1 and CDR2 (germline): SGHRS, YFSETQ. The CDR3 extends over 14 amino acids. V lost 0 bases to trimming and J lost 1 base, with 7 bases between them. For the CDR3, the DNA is TGCGCCAGCAGCTTGGGGACAAGCCAAGAGACCCAGTACTTC. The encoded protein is CASSLGTSQETQYF.

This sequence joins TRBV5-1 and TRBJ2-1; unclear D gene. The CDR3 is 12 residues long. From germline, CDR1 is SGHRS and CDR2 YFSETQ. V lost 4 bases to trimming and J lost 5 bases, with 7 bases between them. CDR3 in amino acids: CASSAANNEQFF. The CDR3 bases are TGCGCCAGCAGCGCAGCAAACAATGAGCAGTTCTTC. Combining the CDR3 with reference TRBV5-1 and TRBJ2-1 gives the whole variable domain KAGVTQTPRYLIKTRGQQVTLSCSPISGHRSVSWYQQTPGQGLQFLFEYFSETQRNKGNFPGRFSGRQFSNSRSEMNVSTLELGDSALYLCASSAANNEQFFGPGTRLTVL.

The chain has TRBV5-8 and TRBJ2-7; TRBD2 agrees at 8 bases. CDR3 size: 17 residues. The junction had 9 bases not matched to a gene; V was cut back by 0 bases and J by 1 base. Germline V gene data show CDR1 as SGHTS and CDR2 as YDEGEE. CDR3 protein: CASSLAGGGLQSYEQYF. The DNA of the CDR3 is TGTGCCAGCAGCTTGGCGGGGGGGGGTTTGCAATCCTACGAGCAGTACTTC.

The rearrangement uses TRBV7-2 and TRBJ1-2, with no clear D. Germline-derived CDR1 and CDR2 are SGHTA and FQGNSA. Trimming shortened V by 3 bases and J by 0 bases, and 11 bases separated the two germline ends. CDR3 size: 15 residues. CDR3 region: CASSLARGANYGYTF. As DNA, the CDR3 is TGTGCCAGCAGCTTGGCAAGAGGCGCTAACTATGGCTACACCTTC.

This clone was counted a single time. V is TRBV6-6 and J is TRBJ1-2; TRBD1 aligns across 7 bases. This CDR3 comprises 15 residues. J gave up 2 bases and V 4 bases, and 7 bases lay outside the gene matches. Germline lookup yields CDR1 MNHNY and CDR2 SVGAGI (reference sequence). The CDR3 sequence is CASSSTTGINYGYTF. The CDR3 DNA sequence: TGTGCCAGCAGTTCCACGACAGGGATCAACTATGGCTACACCTTC.